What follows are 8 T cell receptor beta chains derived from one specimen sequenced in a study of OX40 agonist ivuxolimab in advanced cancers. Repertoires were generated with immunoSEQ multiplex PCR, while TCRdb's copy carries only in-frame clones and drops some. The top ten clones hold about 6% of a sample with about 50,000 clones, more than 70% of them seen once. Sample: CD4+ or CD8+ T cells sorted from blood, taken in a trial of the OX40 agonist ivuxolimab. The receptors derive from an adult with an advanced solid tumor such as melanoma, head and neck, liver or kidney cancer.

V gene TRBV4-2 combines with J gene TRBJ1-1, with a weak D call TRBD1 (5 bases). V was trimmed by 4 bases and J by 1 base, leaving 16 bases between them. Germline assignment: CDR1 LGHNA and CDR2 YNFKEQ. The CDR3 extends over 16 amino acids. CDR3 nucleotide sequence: TGTGCCAGCAGCCGAGGCTGGGCAGGGACGAACACTGAAGCTTTCTTT. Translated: CASSRGWAGTNTEAFF.

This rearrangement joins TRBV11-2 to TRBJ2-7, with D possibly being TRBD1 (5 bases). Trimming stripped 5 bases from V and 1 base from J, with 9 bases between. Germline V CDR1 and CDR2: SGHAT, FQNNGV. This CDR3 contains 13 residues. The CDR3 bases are TGTGCCAGCAGCAACCAGGGTTCCTACGAGCAGTACTTC. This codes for CASSNQGSYEQYF. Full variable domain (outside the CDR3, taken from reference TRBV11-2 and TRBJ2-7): EAGVAQSPRYKIIEKRQSVAFWCNPISGHATLYWYQQILGQGPKLLIQFQNNGVVDDSQLPKDRFSAERLKGVDSTLKIQPAKLEDSAVYLCASSNQGSYEQYFGPGTRLTVT.

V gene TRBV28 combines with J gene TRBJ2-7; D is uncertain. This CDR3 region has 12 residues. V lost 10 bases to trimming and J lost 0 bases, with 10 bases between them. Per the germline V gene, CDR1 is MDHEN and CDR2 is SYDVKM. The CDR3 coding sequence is TGTGCCAACCCGGACGTCTCCTACGAGCAGTACGTC. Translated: CANPDVSYEQYV.

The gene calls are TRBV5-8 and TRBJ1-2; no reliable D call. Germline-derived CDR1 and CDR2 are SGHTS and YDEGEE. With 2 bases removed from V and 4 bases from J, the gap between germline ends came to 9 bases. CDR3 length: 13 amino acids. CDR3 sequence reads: CASSFLNFYGYTF. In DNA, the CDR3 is TGTGCCAGCAGCTTCTTGAACTTCTATGGCTACACCTTC.

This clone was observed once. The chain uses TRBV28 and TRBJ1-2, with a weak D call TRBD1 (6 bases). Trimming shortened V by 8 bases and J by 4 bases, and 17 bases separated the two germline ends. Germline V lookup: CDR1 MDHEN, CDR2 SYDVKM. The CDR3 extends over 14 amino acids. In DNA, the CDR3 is TGTGCCAGCGCTAACCCGGGACATAGCTATGGCTACACCTTC. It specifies CASANPGHSYGYTF.

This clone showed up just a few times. CDR3 bases: TGTGCCAGCAGCCAAGTAATACTCGGAAACACCATATATTTT. Amino acids: CASSQVILGNTIYF. The rearrangement links TRBV4-2 to TRBJ1-3; D unresolved. There are 14 residues in the CDR3. V was pared by 1 base and J by 4 bases, with 8 bases between. CDR1 and CDR2 from the germline V gene are LGHNA and YNFKEQ.

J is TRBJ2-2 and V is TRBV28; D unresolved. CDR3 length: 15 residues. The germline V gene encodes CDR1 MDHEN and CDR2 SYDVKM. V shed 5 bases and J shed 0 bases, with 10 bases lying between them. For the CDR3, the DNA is TGTGCCAGCAGTCTCCCCTTCTCGAACACCGGGGAGCTGTTTTTT. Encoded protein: CASSLPFSNTGELFF.

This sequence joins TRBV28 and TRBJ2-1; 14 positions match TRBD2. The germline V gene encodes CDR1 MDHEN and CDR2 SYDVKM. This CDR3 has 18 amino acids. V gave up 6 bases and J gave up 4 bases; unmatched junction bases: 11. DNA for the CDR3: TGTGCCAGCAGGGGGACTAGCGGGGGCCGTCCTTCATACAATGAGCAGTTCTTC. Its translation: CASRGTSGGRPSYNEQFF.